The 18 T cell receptor beta chains given below trace back to one sample, sequenced in a study of control samples from healthy donors and cancer patients. Generated by immunoSEQ multiplex PCR, the TCRdb table keeps only in-frame clones and is missing some. The table has 60,000 to 75,000 clones, roughly 85% seen once. Material: blood. These receptors were obtained from a man aged 35-49 years in good health.

The chain recombines TRBV7-9 with TRBJ1-1; the D is unclear. The CDR3 spans 13 residues. The germline V gene has CDR1 SEHNR and CDR2 FQNEAQ (reference sequence). Trimming shortened V by 3 bases and J by 3 bases, and 8 bases separated the two germline ends. The CDR3 loop is CASSFFTDTEAFF. Here the CDR3 DNA reads TGTGCCAGCAGCTTTTTCACGGACACTGAAGCTTTCTTT.

The chain carries TRBV5-1 and TRBJ2-7, with 7 bases that match TRBD1. V was clipped by 2 bases and J by 3 bases; unmatched bases: 8. CDR1 and CDR2 from the germline V gene are SGHRS and YFSETQ. The CDR3 contains 15 residues. The CDR3 region has the DNA TGCGCCAGCAGCTTAACGGGACAGTCCGGCTACGAGCAGTACTTC. Its translation: CASSLTGQSGYEQYF. The entire variable domain, with the rest obtained from reference TRBV5-1 and TRBJ2-7, is as follows: KAGVTQTPRYLIKTRGQQVTLSCSPISGHRSVSWYQQTPGQGLQFLFEYFSETQRNKGNFPGRFSGRQFSNSRSEMNVSTLELGDSALYLCASSLTGQSGYEQYFGPGTRLTVT.

The chain couples TRBV2 to TRBJ2-7; D is unresolved. The CDR3 extends over 16 amino acids. V gave up 5 bases and J gave up 5 bases, with 22 bases separating them. CDR1 and CDR2 from the germline V gene are SNHLY and FYNNEI. CDR3 protein: CASSPLVGTVFNEQYF. The CDR3, as DNA: TGTGCCAGCAGTCCCCTTGTTGGAACTGTTTTTAACGAGCAGTACTTC.

This clone has a handful of counts. The genes are TRBV30 and TRBJ2-7; possibly TRBD1 or TRBD2 for D (5 bases each). Trimming removed 0 bases from V and 1 base from J, with 13 bases in between. The CDR3 is made up of 15 amino acids. CDR1 is GTSNPN, CDR2 SVGIG, per germline (reference sequence). As DNA, the CDR3 is TGTGCCTGGAGTGTACGGGGCCCGGGATCCTACGAGCAGTACTTC. Amino acid sequence: CAWSVRGPGSYEQYF.

V and J are TRBV4-1 and TRBJ2-5, with TRBD1 matching 12 bases. V lost 4 bases, J lost 5 bases, and 14 bases stayed unmatched. Germline CDR1 is MGHRA and CDR2 is YSYEKL. The CDR3 consists of 18 residues. CDR3 nucleotides: TGCGCCAGCAGCCGACCGCCGGGACAGGGGGCCTCTCGGGAGACCCAGTACTTC. It specifies CASSRPPGQGASRETQYF.

In its sample, this clone was seen once. The chain joins TRBV27 to TRBJ2-4; D call uncertain. The CDR3 loop spans 17 amino acids. CDR1 is MNHEY, CDR2 SMNVEV, per germline (reference sequence). V lost 4 bases and J 0 bases, leaving 16 bases between the germline ends. CDR3 in amino acids: CASSSTRDPLAKNIQYF. The CDR3 coding sequence is TGTGCCAGCAGTTCCACGAGAGACCCACTAGCCAAAAACATTCAGTACTTC.

In its sample, this clone was seen a few times. At one end the junction does not follow the germline gene, possibly because of a read error. The chain links TRBV7-7 to TRBJ2-2; D perhaps matches TRBD2 (5 bases). CDR3 size: 14 residues. Per germline, CDR1 SSHAT and CDR2 FNYEAQ (reference sequence). The CDR3 spells CASSHDYLTGELFF. The CDR3, as DNA: TGTGCTAGCAGCCACGACTACCTCACCGGGGAGCTGTTTTTT.

This clone has a single count. The gene calls are TRBV4-3 and TRBJ1-1, with D possibly being TRBD1 (6 bases). The CDR3 extends over 14 amino acids. Per germline, CDR1 LGHNA and CDR2 YSLEER. V was clipped by 11 bases and J by 3 bases, with 19 bases between them. In nucleotides, the CDR3 is TGCGCCGCCGCGGGGGGGGGCGATCACACTGAAGCTTTCTTT. Encoded protein: CAAAGGGDHTEAFF.

The chain uses TRBV6-5 and TRBJ1-2; D uncertain. The V end lost 2 bases, the J end lost 2 bases, and 6 bases lay between the germline ends. CDR3 length equals 13 residues. CDR1 and CDR2 from the germline V gene are MNHEY and SVGAGI. CDR3 loop: CASSYVQNYGYTF. CDR3 sequence (DNA): TGTGCCAGCAGTTACGTGCAAAACTATGGCTACACCTTC.

This clone has a single count. The chain employs TRBV7-2 and TRBJ2-2, with 8 bases that match TRBD1. The V segment lost 5 bases and the J segment 6 bases; nucleotides outside the gene matches: 8. The CDR3 loop spans 15 amino acids. The V gene's germline CDR1 is SGHTA and CDR2 FQGNSA. The CDR3 DNA follows: TGTGCCAGCAGCCCTCGGACAGGGTGGGCCGGGGAGCTGTTTTTT. As protein: CASSPRTGWAGELFF. Full variable domain (remainder filled in from reference TRBV7-2 and TRBJ2-2): GAGVSQSPSNKVTEKGKDVELRCDPISGHTALYWYRQSLGQGLEFLIYFQGNSAPDKSGLPSDRFSAERTGGSVSTLTIQRTQQEDSAVYLCASSPRTGWAGELFFGEGSRLTVL.

The genes are TRBV25-1 and TRBJ1-1; 8 nucleotides agree with TRBD1. Germline trimming cut 4 bases from V and 11 bases from J; bases unmatched to any gene: 9. The CDR3 consists of 13 residues. The germline CDR1 and CDR2 sequences are MGHDK and SYGVNS. The CDR3 protein is CASSADRGSTAFF. CDR3 in DNA: TGTGCCAGCAGTGCAGACAGGGGTTCGACGGCTTTCTTT. The variable domain in full, completed from reference TRBV25-1 and TRBJ1-1, reads EADIYQTPRYLVIGTGKKITLECSQTMGHDKMYWYQQDPGMELHLIHYSYGVNSTEKGDLSSESTVSRIRTEHFPLTLESARPSHTSQYLCASSADRGSTAFFGQGTRLTVV.

This chain links TRBV5-1 with TRBJ1-2; maybe TRBD1 (5 bases). Germline values: CDR1 SGHRS, CDR2 YFSETQ. V gave up 0 bases and J gave up 7 bases, with 16 bases separating them. The CDR3 is 15 amino acids. CDR3 bases: TGCGCCAGCAGCTTGGCCGGTCAGGGTTCGGGTGGCTACACCTTC. Its translation: CASSLAGQGSGGYTF.

The V gene is TRBV5-6, the J gene TRBJ1-5; no clear D gene. V was cut by 4 bases and J by 4 bases, with 6 bases left in between. Germline values: CDR1 SGHDT, CDR2 YYEEEE. CDR3 length: 12 amino acids. CDR3 loop: CASSIGNQPQHF. The CDR3 DNA follows: TGTGCCAGCAGCATAGGTAATCAGCCCCAGCATTTT.

This chain links TRBV7-9 with TRBJ1-2, with D uncertain. This CDR3 is 14 amino acids long. V was shortened by 0 bases and J by 4 bases, with 9 bases between the two germline ends. CDR1 is SEHNR and CDR2 is FQNEAQ in the germline V gene (reference sequence). This CDR3 is CASSLAVPGYGYTF. As DNA, the CDR3 is TGTGCCAGCAGCTTAGCCGTACCCGGCTATGGCTACACCTTC.

The genes are TRBV27 and TRBJ1-2; D not resolved. From germline, CDR1 is MNHEY and CDR2 SMNVEV (reference sequence). This CDR3 comprises 15 residues. The V gene lost 6 bases and the J gene lost 4 bases, with 18 bases spanning the gap. CDR3 sequence reads: CASRLYSSGTYGYTF. The CDR3 coding sequence is TGTGCCAGCAGACTTTATAGTTCGGGTACCTATGGCTACACCTTC.

The V gene is TRBV5-1, the J gene TRBJ1-1; 9 bases line up with TRBD1. Trimming removed 4 bases from V and 2 bases from J; junction bases left unmatched: 9. Per germline, CDR1 SGHRS and CDR2 YFSETQ. The CDR3 sequence is 16 residues long. CDR3 residues: CASSPWTGAPNTEAFF. CDR3 nucleotides: TGCGCCAGCAGCCCATGGACAGGGGCCCCAAACACTGAAGCTTTCTTT. Looking up the rest from reference TRBV5-1 and TRBJ1-1 gives the full variable domain: KAGVTQTPRYLIKTRGQQVTLSCSPISGHRSVSWYQQTPGQGLQFLFEYFSETQRNKGNFPGRFSGRQFSNSRSEMNVSTLELGDSALYLCASSPWTGAPNTEAFFGQGTRLTVV.

The CDR3: CATSDSSRREVDGYTF. The CDR3 nucleotides are TGTGCCACCAGTGATTCCTCCCGACGGGAGGTAGACGGCTACACCTTC. This chain connects TRBV24-1 to TRBJ1-2; D not resolved. Germline assignment: CDR1 KGHDR and CDR2 SFDVKD. Trimming stripped 2 bases from V and 8 bases from J, with 20 bases between. CDR3 length: 16 amino acids.

In its sample, this clone ranks as medium-sized. The V call is TRBV6-2 or TRBV6-3, the J call TRBJ1-4; 7 bases match TRBD1. The trim removed 5 bases at V and 7 bases at J, leaving 10 bases unmatched. Germline loops: CDR1 MNHEY, CDR2 SVGEGT. The CDR3 is 15 residues long. The CDR3 protein is CASSPASRDSEKLFF. Here the CDR3 DNA reads TGTGCCAGCAGTCCGGCGTCCCGGGACAGTGAAAAACTGTTTTTT.